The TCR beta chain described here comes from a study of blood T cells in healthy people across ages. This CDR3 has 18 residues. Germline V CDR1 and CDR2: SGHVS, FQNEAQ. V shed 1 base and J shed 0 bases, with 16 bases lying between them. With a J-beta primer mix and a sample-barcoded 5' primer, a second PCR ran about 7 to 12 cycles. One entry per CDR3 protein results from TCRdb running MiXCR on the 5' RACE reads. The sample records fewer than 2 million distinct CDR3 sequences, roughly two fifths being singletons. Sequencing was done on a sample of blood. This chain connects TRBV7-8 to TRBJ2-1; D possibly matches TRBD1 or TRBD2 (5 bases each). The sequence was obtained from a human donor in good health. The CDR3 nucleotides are TGTGCCAGCAGCTTAGAACCCGGGTGGGACGTCTCCTACAATGAGCAGTTCTTC. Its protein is CASSLEPGWDVSYNEQFF.